These 12 T cell receptor beta chains came from one sample sequenced in a study of blood T cell repertoires in COVID-19. Profiled with immunoSEQ multiplex PCR; TCRdb holds only in-frame clones, not every one. Of more than 100,000 clones detected, roughly four fifths appear once; the ten largest clones hold about 4.2%. Sequenced input: peripheral blood. The receptor source for this set is an older woman with acute or convalescent COVID-19.

The chain employs TRBV5-1 and TRBJ1-1, with TRBD1 as a possible D gene (6 bases). The CDR3 runs to 14 residues. V gave up 4 bases and J gave up 4 bases, with 14 bases separating them. Germline CDR1 and CDR2: SGHRS and YFSETQ. The CDR3 protein is CASSIGGATTEAFF. In DNA form, the CDR3 reads TGCGCCAGCAGCATAGGGGGGGCAACCACTGAAGCTTTCTTT.

The genes are TRBV10-3 and TRBJ1-1; possibly TRBD1 for D (6 bases). Germline V gene sequence: CDR1 ENHRY, CDR2 SYGVKD. The V gene lost 5 bases and the J gene lost 1 base, with 11 bases spanning the gap. This CDR3 is built from 14 residues. CDR3 bases: TGTGCCATCAGTCTACAACAGGGGAACACTGAAGCTTTCTTT. Translated: CAISLQQGNTEAFF.

J is TRBJ1-2 and V is TRBV19; TRBD1 might be the D (6 bases). Trimming shortened V by 6 bases and J by 0 bases, and 14 bases separated the two germline ends. Germline lookup yields CDR1 LNHDA and CDR2 SQIVND (reference sequence). This CDR3 comprises 15 residues. CDR3 residues: CASRLQGSSNYGYTF. The CDR3 region has the DNA TGTGCCAGTAGACTACAGGGATCCTCTAACTATGGCTACACCTTC.

The rearrangement joins TRBV7-3 to TRBJ2-1; TRBD2 aligns across 9 bases. The CDR3 runs to 15 residues. Germline V gene lookup returns CDR1 SGHTA and CDR2 FQGTGA. The J segment lost 2 bases and the V segment lost 4 bases, leaving 3 bases of the junction unmatched. The CDR3 region is CASSSQRGAYNEQFF. CDR3 nucleotides: TGTGCCAGCAGCTCACAGCGGGGGGCCTACAATGAGCAGTTCTTC.

The chain combines TRBV19 with TRBJ2-3; 10 nucleotides line up with TRBD1. The CDR3 is 16 residues long. V lost 3 bases and J lost 1; bases outside the gene matches: 4. Looked up from germline, CDR1 is LNHDA and CDR2 is SQIVND (reference sequence). In DNA form, the CDR3 reads TGTGCCAGTAGTATTGACAGGGGGCGAGGCACAGATACGCAGTATTTT. Its protein is CASSIDRGRGTDTQYF.

This clone was detected a few times. This chain connects TRBV7-2 to TRBJ2-6; 7 bases are shared with TRBD1. CDR1 SGHTA and CDR2 FQGNSA come from the germline V gene. V was clipped by 6 bases and J by 2 bases; unmatched bases: 4. There are 15 residues in the CDR3. CDR3 bases: TGTGCCAGCAGTATACAGGGGACTGGGGCCAACGTCCTGACTTTC. Translated: CASSIQGTGANVLTF.

The chain recombines TRBV7-2 with TRBJ1-3; D is ambiguous. CDR1 is SGHTA, CDR2 FQGNSA, per germline. Trimming stripped 5 bases from V and 0 bases from J, with 11 bases between. There are 15 residues in the CDR3. CDR3 sequence: CASSLDGVSGNTIYF. In DNA, the CDR3 is TGTGCCAGCAGCCTCGACGGAGTCTCTGGAAACACCATATATTTT.

This clone was seen only a few times. The chain recombines TRBV5-4 with TRBJ1-2; 8 bases are a match to TRBD1. J lost 6 bases, V lost 4 bases, and 8 bases had no gene match. The CDR3 has 14 residues. Germline lookup yields CDR1 SGHNT and CDR2 YYREEE (reference sequence). The CDR3 DNA reads as TGTGCCAGCAGCGTCACAGGGGGAGGAGATGGCTACACCTTC. Translating gives CASSVTGGGDGYTF.

V is TRBV19 and J is TRBJ1-4; 7 nucleotides agree with TRBD1. CDR1 is LNHDA and CDR2 is SQIVND in the germline V gene (reference sequence). V lost 5 bases, J lost 16 bases, and 7 bases stayed unmatched. CDR3 length: 11 amino acids. The CDR3 bases are TGTGCCAGTAGTGAACAGGGGAAGCCGTTTTTT. It encodes CASSEQGKPFF.

This chain joins TRBV3-1 (or the pseudogene TRBV3-2) and TRBJ1-2; D is undetermined. The V end was cut by 1 base, the J end by 6 bases, with 12 bases between. The CDR3 runs 14 residues. Germline lookup yields CDR1 LGHDT and CDR2 YNNKEL (reference sequence). The CDR3 DNA reads TGTGCCAGCAGCCAAGTTCTGGGGAGGGATGGCTACACCTTC. It is translated as CASSQVLGRDGYTF.

The chain couples TRBV4-3 to TRBJ2-7; D possibly corresponds to TRBD1 (6 bases). The CDR3 contains 15 residues. V was shortened by 3 bases and J by 3 bases, with 15 bases between the two germline ends. CDR1 and CDR2 from the germline V gene are LGHNA and YSLEER. The CDR3, as DNA: TGCGCCAGCAGCCAGTACCGGGACACGAGCTACGAGCAGTACTTC. Protein sequence: CASSQYRDTSYEQYF.

The chain links TRBV4-3 to TRBJ1-2; 9 bases match TRBD1. The V gene's germline CDR1 is LGHNA and CDR2 YSLEER. There are 13 residues in the CDR3. Trimming at V came to 6 bases and at J to 8 bases, leaving 7 bases not matched to a gene. The CDR3: CASSADRGGGYTF. As DNA, the CDR3 is TGCGCCAGCAGTGCGGACAGGGGAGGCGGCTACACCTTC.